Presented here are 25 T cell receptor beta chains from one specimen sequenced in a study of T cell responses to AZD1222 COVID-19 vaccine. Sequencing used immunoSEQ multiplex PCR; TCRdb keeps in-frame clones, though not all of them. The sample includes around 170,000 clones, about nine tenths of them seen just once. The sequencing here drew on peripheral blood, taken on day 0 of AZD1222 vaccination. The receptor set was obtained from an adult in good health.

V usage is TRBV7-8 and J usage is TRBJ2-7; D gene unclear. Germline V gives CDR1 SGHVS, CDR2 FQNEAQ. V dropped 3 bases and J dropped 1 base, with 7 bases sitting between them. The length of the CDR3 is 13 residues. CDR3 amino acids: CASSFGNSYEQYF. DNA of the CDR3: TGTGCCAGCAGCTTTGGCAATTCCTACGAGCAGTACTTC.

The V call is TRBV28, the J call TRBJ2-7; 10 bases map to TRBD2. CDR1 and CDR2 (germline): MDHEN, SYDVKM. The CDR3 spans 15 residues. The V gene end was trimmed by 3 bases and the J gene end by 2 bases; junction bases not matched to a gene: 4. In nucleotides, the CDR3 is TGTGCCAGCAGTTTTACTAGCGGGGCCACCTACGAGCAGTACTTC. Its protein is CASSFTSGATYEQYF.

In this sample, this clone turned up once. This sequence joins TRBV3-1 (or the pseudogene TRBV3-2) and TRBJ2-7; no clear D gene. V lost 8 bases to trimming and J lost 3 bases, with 8 bases between them. This CDR3 is built from 11 residues. Germline CDR1 LGHDT, CDR2 YNNKEL (reference sequence). CDR3 sequence reads: CASELIYEQYF. The CDR3 DNA sequence: TGTGCCAGCGAACTAATCTACGAGCAGTACTTC.

V and J are TRBV14 and TRBJ2-7; D remains unclear. Deletions cut 1 base from V and 6 bases from J, with 10 bases between. Per germline, CDR1 SGHDN and CDR2 FVKESK. This CDR3 has 13 residues. The DNA for the CDR3 is TGTGCCAGCAGCCAAGCTGTCCCCAGCGAGCAGTACTTC. This encodes CASSQAVPSEQYF.

The CDR3 sequence: CASSMSEIAQETQYF. CDR3 nucleotide sequence: TGTGCCAGTAGTATGAGTGAGATCGCCCAAGAGACCCAGTACTTC. The chain joins TRBV19 to TRBJ2-5; D is unclear. Trimming left V 3 bases short and J 1 base short, with 12 bases between. CDR3 size: 15 residues. CDR1 LNHDA and CDR2 SQIVND come from the germline V gene (reference sequence).

This chain joins TRBV18 and TRBJ1-1, with D uncertain. The CDR3 has 13 amino acids. V was clipped by 3 bases and J by 0 bases, with 5 bases between them. Germline V gene sequence: CDR1 KGHSH, CDR2 LQKENI. The CDR3 reads CASSPSVNTEAFF. CDR3 bases: TGTGCCAGCTCACCGTCAGTGAACACTGAAGCTTTCTTT.

The V call is TRBV20-1, the J call TRBJ1-2; 10 nucleotides match TRBD1. The CDR3 length is 17 residues. From germline, CDR1 is DFQATT and CDR2 SNEGSKA (reference sequence). Losses at the gene ends were 3 bases for V and 4 bases for J; bases not matched to a gene: 14. In DNA form, the CDR3 reads TGCAGTGCTAGTCCCCGGGACAGGGGCTCTAAAAGCTATGGCTACACCTTC. Protein sequence: CSASPRDRGSKSYGYTF.

The J gene is TRBJ1-2, the V gene TRBV28; weak D call: TRBD1 (5 bases). This CDR3 spans 13 amino acids. Germline V lookup: CDR1 MDHEN, CDR2 SYDVKM. V gave up 7 bases and J gave up 4 bases, with 13 bases separating them. This CDR3 is CASNNGAPYGYTF. The CDR3 DNA is TGTGCCAGCAATAACGGGGCCCCCTATGGCTACACCTTC.

J is TRBJ1-4 and V is TRBV5-4; 9 bases line up with TRBD1. Germline V CDR1 and CDR2: SGHNT, YYREEE (reference sequence). The CDR3 spans 17 residues. J gave up 3 bases and V 3 bases, and 9 bases lay outside the gene matches. This chain's CDR3 is CASSSGQGRGANEKLFF. CDR3 nucleotides: TGTGCCAGCAGCTCGGGACAGGGTAGGGGAGCTAATGAAAAACTGTTTTTT.

J is TRBJ1-1 and V is TRBV11-2, with D perhaps matching TRBD1 (5 bases). Per germline, CDR1 SGHAT and CDR2 FQNNGV. V was shortened by 4 bases and J by 1 base, with 7 bases between the two germline ends. The CDR3 covers 13 residues. The CDR3 DNA reads as TGTGCCAGCAGCTCGCAGGGGAACACTGAAGCTTTCTTT. It codes for CASSSQGNTEAFF.

The chain uses TRBV19 and TRBJ1-1, with D possibly being TRBD1 (5 bases). The CDR3 covers 13 residues. Per the germline V gene, CDR1 is LNHDA and CDR2 is SQIVND (reference sequence). The V end lost 5 bases, the J end lost 5 bases, and 12 bases lay between the germline ends. The CDR3: CASSVPGGTEAFF. CDR3 nucleotide sequence: TGTGCCAGTAGTGTTCCGGGGGGGACTGAAGCTTTCTTT.

The chain carries TRBV2 and TRBJ2-2, with a possible D match to TRBD2 (6 bases). The germline V gene encodes CDR1 SNHLY and CDR2 FYNNEI. The CDR3 spans 16 residues. V was trimmed by 0 bases and J by 0 bases, leaving 8 bases between them. CDR3 loop: CASSEARGSNTGELFF. The CDR3 nucleotides read TGTGCCAGCAGTGAAGCGCGGGGATCGAACACCGGGGAGCTGTTTTTT.

The rearrangement links TRBV27 to TRBJ1-5; no definite D call. This CDR3 spans 13 amino acids. V was pared by 8 bases and J by 2 bases, with 10 bases between. Germline V lookup: CDR1 MNHEY, CDR2 SMNVEV (reference sequence). The CDR3 DNA follows: TGTGCCAGCCGAGGCCGTGGCAATCAGCCCCAGCATTTT. The encoded protein is CASRGRGNQPQHF.

This clone was found once. This rearrangement joins TRBV4-3 to TRBJ1-4, with D perhaps matching TRBD1 (6 bases). Trimming shortened V by 0 bases and J by 2 bases, and 10 bases separated the two germline ends. The CDR3 runs 16 residues. Germline V gene data show CDR1 as LGHNA and CDR2 as YSLEER. CDR3 protein: CASSQDHRATNEKLFF. Written as DNA, the CDR3 is TGCGCCAGCAGCCAAGATCACAGGGCTACTAATGAAAAACTGTTTTTT.

V and J are TRBV19 and TRBJ2-1, with a weak D call TRBD2 (6 bases). V lost 6 bases and J lost 7, with 10 bases in between. Germline-derived CDR1 and CDR2 are LNHDA and SQIVND (reference sequence). The CDR3 extends over 12 amino acids. The CDR3 bases are TGTGCCAGTAGCCTCCGGGGGAATGAGCAGTTCTTC. It translates to CASSLRGNEQFF.

The genes are TRBV7-2 and TRBJ1-6, with TRBD1 matching 11 bases. This CDR3 spans 16 amino acids. V lost 5 bases, J lost 6 bases, and 6 bases stayed unmatched. Per germline, CDR1 SGHTA and CDR2 FQGNSA. Written as DNA, the CDR3 is TGTGCCAGCAGCGTAGGACAGGGGGCTTCTAATTCACCCCTCCACTTT. The encoded protein is CASSVGQGASNSPLHF.

The rearrangement uses TRBV7-2 and TRBJ1-1, with D maybe TRBD1 (5 bases). CDR1 and CDR2 from the germline V gene are SGHTA and FQGNSA. The CDR3 covers 14 residues. V lost 3 bases, J lost 5 bases, and 13 bases lay in between. CDR3 bases: TGTGCCAGCAGCTTTCCAAACTACAGGACTGAAGCTTTCTTT. It specifies CASSFPNYRTEAFF.

V usage is TRBV20-1 and J usage is TRBJ2-1; unclear D gene. The CDR3 has 11 amino acids. Trimming shortened V by 1 base and J by 9 bases, and 7 bases separated the two germline ends. The germline V gene encodes CDR1 DFQATT and CDR2 SNEGSKA (reference sequence). CDR3 in amino acids: CSARVVAEQFF. CDR3 coding DNA: TGCAGTGCTAGAGTTGTCGCTGAGCAGTTCTTC.

The rearrangement joins TRBV4-3 to TRBJ2-2; D is unclear. The V gene's germline CDR1 is LGHNA and CDR2 YSLEER. The CDR3 contains 16 residues. The V gene lost 0 bases and the J gene lost 1 base, with 9 bases spanning the gap. The CDR3 nucleotides read TGCGCCAGCAGCCAAGAGACGAGCCTGAACACCGGGGAGCTGTTTTTT. Translation: CASSQETSLNTGELFF.

V is TRBV13 and J is TRBJ2-7; D remains unclear. V dropped 0 bases and J dropped 2 bases, with 8 bases sitting between them. CDR3 length: 14 amino acids. From germline, CDR1 is PRHDT and CDR2 FYEKMQ (reference sequence). The CDR3 sequence: CASSLGLVPYEQYF. The CDR3 coding sequence is TGTGCCAGCAGCTTAGGCTTGGTTCCCTACGAGCAGTACTTC.

CDR3 in DNA: TGTGCCAGCAGTTTATCGGGAGGCCGAGGCCCAGTTATGAACACTGAAGCTTTCTTT. As protein: CASSLSGGRGPVMNTEAFF. V and J are TRBV27 and TRBJ1-1; no definite D call. This CDR3 is 19 amino acids long. Germline V CDR1 and CDR2: MNHEY, SMNVEV (reference sequence). V lost 0 bases to trimming and J lost 0 bases, with 20 bases between them.

The chain combines TRBV27 with TRBJ2-1; 10 bases map to TRBD1. The CDR3 is 15 amino acids. V trimming: 6 bases; J trimming: 4 bases; junction bases outside the gene matches: 6. Germline V gene sequence: CDR1 MNHEY, CDR2 SMNVEV (reference sequence). The CDR3 nucleotides read TGTGCCAGCAGATACAGGACAGGGGGTTACAATGAGCAGTTCTTC. Amino acids: CASRYRTGGYNEQFF.

This chain's CDR3 is CASSIKGRGEAFF. CDR3 bases: TGTGCCAGTAGTATTAAGGGGCGGGGTGAAGCTTTCTTT. This chain connects TRBV19 to TRBJ1-1, with D perhaps matching TRBD1 (5 bases). This CDR3 has 13 residues. Looked up from germline, CDR1 is LNHDA and CDR2 is SQIVND (reference sequence). Trimming removed 3 bases at V and 7 bases at J, with 12 bases between.

This rearrangement joins TRBV29-1 to TRBJ2-7; D gene unclear. The germline V and J ends were trimmed by 0 bases and 6 bases, with 21 bases remaining between them. Germline CDR1 and CDR2: SQVTM and ANQGSEA. This CDR3 contains 16 residues. CDR3 loop: CSVEDLKSTRLGEQYF. In DNA, the CDR3 is TGCAGCGTTGAAGATTTGAAAAGTACTCGCCTAGGCGAGCAGTACTTC.

The genes are TRBV7-2 and TRBJ1-4, with no clear D. The CDR3 is 15 amino acids. V shed 3 bases and J shed 1 base, with 9 bases lying between them. Germline V CDR1 and CDR2: SGHTA, FQGNSA. The CDR3: CASSLEGRTNEKLFF. CDR3 DNA: TGTGCCAGCAGCTTGGAGGGTAGAACTAATGAAAAACTGTTTTTT.